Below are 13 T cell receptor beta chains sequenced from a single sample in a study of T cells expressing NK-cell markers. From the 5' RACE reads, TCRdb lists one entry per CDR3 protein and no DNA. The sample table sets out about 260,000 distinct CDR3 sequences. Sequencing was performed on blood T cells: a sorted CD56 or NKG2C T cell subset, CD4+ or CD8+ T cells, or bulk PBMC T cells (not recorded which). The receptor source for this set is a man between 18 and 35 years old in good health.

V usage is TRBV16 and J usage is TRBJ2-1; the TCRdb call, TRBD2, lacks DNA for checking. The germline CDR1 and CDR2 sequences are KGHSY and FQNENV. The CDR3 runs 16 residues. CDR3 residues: CASSPLATSGSNEQFF.

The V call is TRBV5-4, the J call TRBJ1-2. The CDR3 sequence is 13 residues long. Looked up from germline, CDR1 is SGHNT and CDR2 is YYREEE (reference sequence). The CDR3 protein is CASSLSRNYGYTF.

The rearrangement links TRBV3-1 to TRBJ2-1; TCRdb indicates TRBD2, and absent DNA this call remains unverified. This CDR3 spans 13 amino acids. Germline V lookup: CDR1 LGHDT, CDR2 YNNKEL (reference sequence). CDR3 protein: CASSPTSGREQFF.

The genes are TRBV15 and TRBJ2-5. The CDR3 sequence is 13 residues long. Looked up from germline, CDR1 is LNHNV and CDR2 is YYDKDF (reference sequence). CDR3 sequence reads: CATTVGGWETQYF.

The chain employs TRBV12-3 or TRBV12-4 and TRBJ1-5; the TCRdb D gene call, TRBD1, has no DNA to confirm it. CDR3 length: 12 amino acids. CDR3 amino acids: CASQKGSEPQHF.

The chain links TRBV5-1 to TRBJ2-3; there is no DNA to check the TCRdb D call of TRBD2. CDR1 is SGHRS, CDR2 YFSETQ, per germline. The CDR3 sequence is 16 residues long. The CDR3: CASSLVPLAGEDTQYF.

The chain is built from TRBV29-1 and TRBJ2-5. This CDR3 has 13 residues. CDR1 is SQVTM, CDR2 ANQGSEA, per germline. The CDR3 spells CSVDPNLQETQYF.

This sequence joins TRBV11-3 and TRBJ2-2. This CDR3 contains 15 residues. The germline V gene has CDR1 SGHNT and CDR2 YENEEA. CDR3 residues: CASSLSKRNTGELFF.

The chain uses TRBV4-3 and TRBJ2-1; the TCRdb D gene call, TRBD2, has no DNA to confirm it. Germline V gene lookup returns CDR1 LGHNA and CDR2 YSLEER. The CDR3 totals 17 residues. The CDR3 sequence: CASSPPSGVSSYNEQFF.

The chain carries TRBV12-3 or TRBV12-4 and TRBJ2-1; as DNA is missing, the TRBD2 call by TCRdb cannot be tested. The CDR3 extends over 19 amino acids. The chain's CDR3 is CASSLEGLAGLKSYNEQFF.

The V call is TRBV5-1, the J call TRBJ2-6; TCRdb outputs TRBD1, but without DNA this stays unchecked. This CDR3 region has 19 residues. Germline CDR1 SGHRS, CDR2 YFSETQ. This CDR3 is CASSLVPGQPSSGANVLTF.

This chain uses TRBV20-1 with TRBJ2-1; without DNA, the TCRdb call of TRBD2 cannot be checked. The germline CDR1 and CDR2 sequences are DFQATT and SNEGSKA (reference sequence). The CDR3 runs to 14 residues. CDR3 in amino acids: CSAREAGGLNEQFF.

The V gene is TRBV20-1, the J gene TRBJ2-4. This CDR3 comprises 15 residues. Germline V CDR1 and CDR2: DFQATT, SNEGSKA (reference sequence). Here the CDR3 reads CSARAGRVAKNIQYF.